This T cell receptor (beta chain) derives from a study of control samples from healthy donors and cancer patients. Assay used: immunoSEQ multiplex PCR; TCRdb lists only in-frame clones, some missing. The sample yields 130,000 or so clones, around 94% seen once. Trimming cost V 4 bases and J 2 bases; bases outside gene matches: 6. Germline V gives CDR1 KGHDR, CDR2 SFDVKD. The CDR3 consists of 15 residues. The TCR comes from a man aged 40-49 years in good health. The material sequenced was blood. V gene TRBV24-1 combines with J gene TRBJ2-7, with 8 bases fitting TRBD1. This chain's CDR3 is CATSERQGPTYEQYF. CDR3 nucleotides: TGTGCCACCAGTGAACGACAGGGGCCAACCTACGAGCAGTACTTC.